This T cell receptor (beta chain) comes out of a study of T cell repertoires in cytomegalovirus infection (dated by TCRdb to the late 2010s). Context from the whole study: The peptide stimulations were aimed at well-studied HLA-B-restricted epitopes as well as recently identified HLA-C-restricted CMV epitopes, whose presentation resists viral immunomodulation. Donor HLA type was relevant to the analysis, because carriage of CMV infection together with the matching HLA type was indicated by public TCR beta signatures. Study-wide conclusions, independent of this receptor: The ex vivo response was dominated by HLA-C-restricted CMV-specific TCR beta clonotypes, which also provided the single most frequent clonotype in two of eight donors. Carriers of CMV infection plus the relevant HLA type were discriminated by the cumulative frequency of public TCR beta family members in the study cohort and in an independent approximately 350-donor cohort.

About this clonotype: This clone's antigen is unknown. Qualities for individual bases were not recorded, and no much larger clone is one base off.

The germline V gene sets CDR1 to SQVTM and CDR2 to ANQGSEA. Including cysteine and phenylalanine, the CDR3 has 14 amino acids. The only DNA kept is the CDR3, 42 bases in frame from the first base. Trimming costs V 0 bases and J 6 bases, and their ends lie 11 bases apart. Reads for this sample came from an Illumina HiSeq 1500. TCRdb handled the public reads itself, with Q25 trimming in fastp and clone calling in MiXCR, and kept productive beta chains. Every distinct CDR3 protein forms one entry, paired with its most common genes and DNA. This sample comprises approximately 81,000 distinct CDR3 sequences, roughly a quarter of them detected only once. The biggest ten clones account for 50% of the sample. The treatment or condition label of this sample denotes: in vitro stimulation with specific CMV peptide epitopes to enrich CMV-specific T cells.

The sequence was obtained from a human donor in good health (CMV status not recorded). Some clones in this sample may be carry-over from other donors' samples. The chain joins TRBV29-1 to TRBJ2-2, with the D call perhaps TRBD1 or TRBD2, each one matching 5 bases. The sample was CD8+ T cells from cultured PBMCs, taken from culture after CMV antigen stimulation. The CDR3 here reads CSVEDSRGAGELFF. The DNA is TGCAGCGTTGAAGATTCCCGGGGCGCCGGGGAGCTGTTTTTT.